This is a list of T cell receptor beta chains from one sample in a study of T-cell reconstitution after alpha-beta-depleted transplantation in children. TCRdb independently ran MiXCR on the PCR reads; one entry per CDR3 protein. The profile shows roughly 500,000 distinct CDR3 sequences, roughly a tenth of them singletons. Specimen: PBMCs, collected before TCRalphabeta/CD19-depleted stem cell transplant. These TCRs come from a child younger than 10 with inherited bone marrow failure, due to receive a stem cell transplant. The conserved cysteine and the conserved F or W are not part of the CDR3 here. Expanded clones are given a class, and other clones once, few, many or no size at all.

clone size	V gene	J gene	CDR3 protein
many	TRBV4-3	TRBJ2-7	ASSKEVQGAVYEQY
many	TRBV20-1	TRBJ2-5	SASFSGGETQY
many	TRBV6-2/TRBV6-3	TRBJ2-4	ASTTPSGRAGAKNIQY
many	TRBV6-1	TRBJ1-1	ASSPGQEAWNTEAF
many	TRBV20-1	TRBJ2-7	SAYALAGAYEQY
many	TRBV7-9	TRBJ2-4	ASSFRGQSDIQY
few	TRBV20-1	TRBJ2-1	SASSLASNEQF
many	TRBV12-3/TRBV12-4	TRBJ2-1	ASSLWTGGNEQF
.	TRBV5-6	TRBJ2-7	ASSQGLAGHSYEQY
.	TRBV5-1	TRBJ2-1	ASSLLAGVVPRAYNEQF
many	TRBV11-2	TRBJ2-7	ASSLGASGTYEQY
many	TRBV21-1	TRBJ2-5	ASSKNRLPRDFKTGETQY
.	TRBV6-1	TRBJ2-7	ASSEVLAGGGREQY
.	TRBV28	TRBJ2-2	ASSKTQGAPGLAGVTGELF
many	TRBV7-8	TRBJ2-7	ASSLAGLAGEQY
many	TRBV10-3	TRBJ2-3	AIRTGGAGDTQY
few	TRBV27	TRBJ2-7	ASSFLAGDSYEQY
many	TRBV12-3/TRBV12-4	TRBJ1-5	ASPIRTGGERSNQPQH
many	TRBV11-3	TRBJ1-2	ASSSAFNRQGKNYGYT
many	TRBV29-1	TRBJ2-6	SADRSSGANVLT
many	TRBV29-1	TRBJ2-1	SVEGGPSSYNEQF
many	TRBV20-1	TRBJ2-5	SARPIRDSDQETQY
many	TRBV6-2/TRBV6-3	TRBJ2-7	ASSYLVGHPYSYEQY
many	TRBV28	TRBJ2-1	AIGEVYNEQF
few	TRBV6-2/TRBV6-3	TRBJ2-1	ASSYYGSLYNEQF